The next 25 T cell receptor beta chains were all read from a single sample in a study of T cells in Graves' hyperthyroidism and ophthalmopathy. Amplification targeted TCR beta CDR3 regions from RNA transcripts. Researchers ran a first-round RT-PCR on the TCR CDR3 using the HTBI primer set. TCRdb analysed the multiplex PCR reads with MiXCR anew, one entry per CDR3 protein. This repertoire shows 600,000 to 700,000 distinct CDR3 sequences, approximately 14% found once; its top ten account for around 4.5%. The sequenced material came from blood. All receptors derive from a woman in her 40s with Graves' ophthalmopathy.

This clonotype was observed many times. The CDR3 here is CASSELADRTNQPQHF. The CDR3 nucleotides read TGTGCCAGCAGTGAATTAGCGGACAGAACAAATCAGCCCCAGCATTTT. V is TRBV6-1 and J is TRBJ1-5; weak D call: TRBD1 (6 bases). V dropped 2 bases and J dropped 4 bases, with 15 bases sitting between them. The CDR3 consists of 16 residues. CDR1 is MNHNS and CDR2 is SASEGT in the germline V gene.

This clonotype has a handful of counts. CDR3 sequence reads: CASGFGDGANVLTF. The CDR3, as DNA: TGTGCTAGTGGTTTCGGTGATGGGGCCAACGTCCTGACTTTC. The J gene is TRBJ2-6, the V gene TRBV12-5; D unresolved. The CDR3 consists of 14 residues. Germline assignment: CDR1 LGHNT and CDR2 FRNRAP. V lost 3 bases to trimming and J lost 3 bases, with 6 bases between them.

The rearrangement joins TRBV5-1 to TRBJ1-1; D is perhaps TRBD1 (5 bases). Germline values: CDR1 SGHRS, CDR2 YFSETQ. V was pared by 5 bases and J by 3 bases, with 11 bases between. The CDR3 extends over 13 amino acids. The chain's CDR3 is CASSSDSYTEAFF. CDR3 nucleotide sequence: TGCGCCAGCAGTTCTGACAGTTACACTGAAGCTTTCTTT. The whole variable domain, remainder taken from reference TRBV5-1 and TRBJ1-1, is KAGVTQTPRYLIKTRGQQVTLSCSPISGHRSVSWYQQTPGQGLQFLFEYFSETQRNKGNFPGRFSGRQFSNSRSEMNVSTLELGDSALYLCASSSDSYTEAFFGQGTRLTVV.

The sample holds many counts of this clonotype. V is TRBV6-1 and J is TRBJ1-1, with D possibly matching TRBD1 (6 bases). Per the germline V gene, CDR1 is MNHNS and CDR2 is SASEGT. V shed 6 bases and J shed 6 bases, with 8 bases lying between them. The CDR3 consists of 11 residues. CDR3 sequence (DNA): TGTGCCAGCAGGGAGGGGGCTGAAGCTTTCTTT. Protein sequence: CASREGAEAFF.

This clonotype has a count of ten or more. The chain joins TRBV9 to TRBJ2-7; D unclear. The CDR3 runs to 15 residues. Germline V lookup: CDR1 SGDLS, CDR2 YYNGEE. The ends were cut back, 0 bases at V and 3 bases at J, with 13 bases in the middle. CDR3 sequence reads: CASSVGEQYSYEQYF. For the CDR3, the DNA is TGTGCCAGCAGCGTAGGGGAACAGTACAGCTACGAGCAGTACTTC.

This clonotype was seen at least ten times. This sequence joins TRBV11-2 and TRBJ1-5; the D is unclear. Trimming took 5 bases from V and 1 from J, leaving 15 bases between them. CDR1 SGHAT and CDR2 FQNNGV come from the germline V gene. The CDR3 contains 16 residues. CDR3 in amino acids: CASSPSDGLSNQPQHF. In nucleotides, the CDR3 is TGTGCCAGCAGCCCATCTGATGGTCTAAGCAATCAGCCCCAGCATTTT.

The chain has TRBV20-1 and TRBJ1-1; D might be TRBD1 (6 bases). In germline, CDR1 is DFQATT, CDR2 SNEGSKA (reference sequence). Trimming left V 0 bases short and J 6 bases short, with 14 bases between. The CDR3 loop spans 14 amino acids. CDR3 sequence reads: CSARDSQGMSEAFF. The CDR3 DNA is TGCAGTGCTAGAGATTCCCAGGGGATGTCTGAAGCTTTCTTT.

CDR3 in DNA: TGCAGTGCTAGTAAGCGGGAGGGCCGGCTACAAGAGACCCAGTACTTC. Its protein product is CSASKREGRLQETQYF. V and J are TRBV20-1 and TRBJ2-5; TRBD2 agrees at 10 bases. The CDR3 extends over 16 amino acids. V lost 3 bases, J lost 2 bases, and 9 bases stayed unmatched. CDR1 and CDR2 from the germline V gene are DFQATT and SNEGSKA (reference sequence).

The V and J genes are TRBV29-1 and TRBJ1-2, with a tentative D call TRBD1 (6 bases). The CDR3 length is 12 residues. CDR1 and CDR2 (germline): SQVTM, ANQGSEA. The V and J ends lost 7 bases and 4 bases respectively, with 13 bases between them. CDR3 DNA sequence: TGCAGCGCCGGGGGGCAGAGCTATGGCTACACCTTC. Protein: CSAGGQSYGYTF.

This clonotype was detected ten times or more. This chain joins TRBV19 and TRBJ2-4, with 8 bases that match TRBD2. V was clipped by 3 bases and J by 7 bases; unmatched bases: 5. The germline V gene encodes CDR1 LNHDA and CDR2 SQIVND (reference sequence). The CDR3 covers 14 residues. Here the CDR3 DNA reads TGTGCCAGTAGTATGGAGCGCGGGGGGAACATTCAGTACTTC. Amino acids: CASSMERGGNIQYF.

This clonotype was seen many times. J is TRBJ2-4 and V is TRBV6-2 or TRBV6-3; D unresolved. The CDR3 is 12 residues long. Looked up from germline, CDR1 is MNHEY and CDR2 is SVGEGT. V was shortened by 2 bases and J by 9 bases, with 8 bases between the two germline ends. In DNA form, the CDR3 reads TGTGCCAGCAGTTACGGCGCCCCCATTCAGTACTTC. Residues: CASSYGAPIQYF.

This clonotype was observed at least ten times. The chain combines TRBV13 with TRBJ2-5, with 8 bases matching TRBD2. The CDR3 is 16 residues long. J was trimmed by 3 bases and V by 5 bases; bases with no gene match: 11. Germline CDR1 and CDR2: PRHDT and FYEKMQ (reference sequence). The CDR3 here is CASSPSSGSYEETQYF. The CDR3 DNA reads TGTGCCAGCAGCCCGTCGAGCGGGAGTTACGAAGAGACCCAGTACTTC.

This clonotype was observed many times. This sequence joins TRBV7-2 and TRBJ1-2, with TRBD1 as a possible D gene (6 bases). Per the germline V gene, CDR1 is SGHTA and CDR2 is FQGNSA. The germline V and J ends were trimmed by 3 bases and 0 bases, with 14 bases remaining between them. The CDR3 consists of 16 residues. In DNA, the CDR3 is TGTGCCAGCAGCTTGCGCCGGGACACAGCTAACTATGGCTACACCTTC. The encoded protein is CASSLRRDTANYGYTF.

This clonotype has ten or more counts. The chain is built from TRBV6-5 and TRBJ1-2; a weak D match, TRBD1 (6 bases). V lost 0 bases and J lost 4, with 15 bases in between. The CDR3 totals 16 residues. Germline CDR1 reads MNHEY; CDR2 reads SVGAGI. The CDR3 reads CASSYSPGGGRYGYTF. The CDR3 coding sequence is TGTGCCAGCAGTTACTCCCCCGGGGGCGGACGCTATGGCTACACCTTC.

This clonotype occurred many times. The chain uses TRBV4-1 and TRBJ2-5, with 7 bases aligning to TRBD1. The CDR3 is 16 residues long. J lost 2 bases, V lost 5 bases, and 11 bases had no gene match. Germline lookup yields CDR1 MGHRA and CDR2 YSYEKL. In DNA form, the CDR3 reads TGCGCCAGCAGCGCTCGTGACAGGGTCTGGCAAGAGACCCAGTACTTC. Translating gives CASSARDRVWQETQYF.

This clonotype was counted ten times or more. In DNA, the CDR3 is TGTGCCAGCAGCCAAACCCCTTACCAAGAGACCCAGTACTTC. Its protein is CASSQTPYQETQYF. This chain joins TRBV4-2 and TRBJ2-5, with D unresolved. This CDR3 has 14 amino acids. Per the germline V gene, CDR1 is LGHNA and CDR2 is YNFKEQ. Trimming removed 2 bases at V and 0 bases at J, with 7 bases between.

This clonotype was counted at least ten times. In DNA, the CDR3 is TGTGCCAGCAGCCCGACGGACAGGTACGAGCAGTACTTC. Translating gives CASSPTDRYEQYF. The V and J genes are TRBV11-2 and TRBJ2-7, with 7 bases fitting TRBD1. Looked up from germline, CDR1 is SGHAT and CDR2 is FQNNGV. V gave up 5 bases and J gave up 4 bases; unmatched junction bases: 5. The CDR3 covers 13 residues. The variable domain in full, with the rest retrieved from reference TRBV11-2 and TRBJ2-7, is EAGVAQSPRYKIIEKRQSVAFWCNPISGHATLYWYQQILGQGPKLLIQFQNNGVVDDSQLPKDRFSAERLKGVDSTLKIQPAKLEDSAVYLCASSPTDRYEQYFGPGTRLTVT.

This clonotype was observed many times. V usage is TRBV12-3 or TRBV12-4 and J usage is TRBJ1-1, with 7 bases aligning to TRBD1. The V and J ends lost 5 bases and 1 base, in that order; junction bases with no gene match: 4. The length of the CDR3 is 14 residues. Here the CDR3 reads CASSPGQANTEAFF. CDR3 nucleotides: TGTGCCAGCAGTCCCGGACAGGCGAACACTGAAGCTTTCTTT.

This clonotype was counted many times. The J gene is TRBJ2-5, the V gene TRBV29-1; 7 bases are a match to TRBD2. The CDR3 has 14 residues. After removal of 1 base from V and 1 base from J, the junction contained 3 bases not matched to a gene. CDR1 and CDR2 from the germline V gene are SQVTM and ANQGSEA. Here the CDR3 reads CSVEGWEGQETQYF. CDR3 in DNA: TGCAGCGTTGAAGGGTGGGAGGGCCAAGAGACCCAGTACTTC. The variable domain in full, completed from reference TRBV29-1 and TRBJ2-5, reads SAVISQKPSRDICQRGTSLTIQCQVDSQVTMMFWYRQQPGQSLTLIATANQGSEATYESGFVIDKFPISRPNLTFSTLTVSNMSPEDSSIYLCSVEGWEGQETQYFGPGTRLLVL.

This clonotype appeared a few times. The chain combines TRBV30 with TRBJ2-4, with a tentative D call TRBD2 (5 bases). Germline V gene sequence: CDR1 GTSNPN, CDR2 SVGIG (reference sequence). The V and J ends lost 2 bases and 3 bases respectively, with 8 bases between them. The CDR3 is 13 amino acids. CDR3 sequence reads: CAWSSGNKNIQYF. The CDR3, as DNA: TGTGCCTGGAGTAGCGGAAACAAAAACATTCAGTACTTC.

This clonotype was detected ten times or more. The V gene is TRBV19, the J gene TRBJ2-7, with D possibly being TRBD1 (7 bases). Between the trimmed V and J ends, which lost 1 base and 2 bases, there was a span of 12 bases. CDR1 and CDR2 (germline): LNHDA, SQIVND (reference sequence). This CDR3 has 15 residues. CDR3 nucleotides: TGTGCCAGTAGTATAGCGGAGGGGGCGGCCTACGAGCAGTACTTC. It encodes CASSIAEGAAYEQYF.

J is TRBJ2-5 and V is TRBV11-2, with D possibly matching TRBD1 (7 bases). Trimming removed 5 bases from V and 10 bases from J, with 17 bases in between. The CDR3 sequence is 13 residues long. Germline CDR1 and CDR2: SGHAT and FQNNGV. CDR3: CASSQGGPRNQYF. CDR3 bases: TGTGCCAGCAGCCAGGGGGGACCTAGGAACCAGTACTTC.

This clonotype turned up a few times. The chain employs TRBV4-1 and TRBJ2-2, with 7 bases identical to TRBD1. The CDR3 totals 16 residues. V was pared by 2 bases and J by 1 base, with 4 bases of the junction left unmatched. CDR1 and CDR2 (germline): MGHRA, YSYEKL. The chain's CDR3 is CASSQLTGWNTGELFF. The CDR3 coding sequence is TGCGCCAGCAGCCAATTGACAGGGTGGAACACCGGGGAGCTGTTTTTT.

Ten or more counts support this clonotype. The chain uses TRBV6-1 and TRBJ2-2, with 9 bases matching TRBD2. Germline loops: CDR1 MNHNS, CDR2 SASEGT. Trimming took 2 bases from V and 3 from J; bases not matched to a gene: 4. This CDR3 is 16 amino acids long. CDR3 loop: CASSEPLAGHTGELFF. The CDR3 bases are TGTGCCAGCAGTGAACCGCTAGCGGGACACACCGGGGAGCTGTTTTTT.

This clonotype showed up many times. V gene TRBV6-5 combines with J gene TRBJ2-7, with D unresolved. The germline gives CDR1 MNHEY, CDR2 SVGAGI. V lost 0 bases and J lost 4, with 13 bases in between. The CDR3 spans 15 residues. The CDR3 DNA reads TGTGCCAGCAGTTACTCGCGTTCGTCACCTTACGAGCAGTACTTC. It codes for CASSYSRSSPYEQYF.